These 30 T cell receptor beta chains were sequenced from one sample in a study of shared clonotypes between healthy human individuals (dated by TCRdb to the early 2020s). Library preparation employed the immunoSEQ multiplex PCR assay. This immuneACCESS table, as held by TCRdb, lists in-frame sequences with V and J called but not all clones. Of the missing ones, under half trace to an unresolved V gene in checked studies; the others have no known cause. The sample records over a million clones, around 82% of which are singletons. The top ten constitute around 0.61% of the sample. The sample comprised memory CD4+ T cells from PBMCs. The meaning of the sample's cell subset or site label: CD45RA-negative fraction. The receptors were sampled from a young man in good health. Some clones in this sample may be carry-over from other donors' samples.

This sequence joins TRBV23-1 and TRBJ2-7; D unresolved. TRBV23-1 is classed as an ORF, of uncertain function. The V gene lost 2 bases and the J gene lost 4 bases, with 6 bases spanning the gap. This CDR3 has 12 amino acids. CDR3 loop: CASSQDTYEQYF. The CDR3 region has the DNA TGCGCCAGCAGTCAAGACACATACGAGCAGTACTTC.

This chain connects TRBV30 to TRBJ2-3; D unresolved. Germline CDR1 is GTSNPN and CDR2 is SVGIG (reference sequence). The CDR3 is 14 residues long. V gave up 4 bases and J gave up 4 bases, with 15 bases separating them. As DNA, the CDR3 is TGTGCCTGGAACCAGTTGGGTGGAGCAGATACGCAGTATTTT. Residues: CAWNQLGGADTQYF.

The chain couples TRBV7-3 to TRBJ1-1; TRBD1 matches at 8 bases. With V trimmed by 5 bases and J by 4 bases, 9 bases remained unmatched. CDR1 and CDR2 from the germline V gene are SGHTA and FQGTGA. The CDR3 sequence is 15 residues long. The CDR3 DNA sequence: TGTGCCAGCAGCCGAGACAGGGGAGGGGTCACTGAAGCTTTCTTT. Amino acid sequence: CASSRDRGGVTEAFF.

This clone was observed a single time. The chain recombines TRBV28 with TRBJ1-3; no reliable D call. Germline V gene data show CDR1 as MDHEN and CDR2 as SYDVKM. The CDR3 consists of 15 residues. V was clipped by 1 base and J by 4 bases, with 11 bases between them. DNA of the CDR3: TGTGCCAGCAGTTTATTGACGGGAAACGGAAACACCATATATTTT. It encodes CASSLLTGNGNTIYF.

The chain combines TRBV6-4 with TRBJ1-1; 7 positions agree with TRBD1. CDR1 and CDR2 from the germline V gene are MRHNA and SNTAGT. The CDR3 length is 12 residues. This CDR3 is CGDRQMNTEAFF. The CDR3, as DNA: TGTGGGGACAGACAAATGAACACTGAAGCTTTCTTT.

This chain links TRBV19 with TRBJ1-3; D is uncertain. Germline values: CDR1 LNHDA, CDR2 SQIVND (reference sequence). Trimming took off 7 bases at V and 0 bases at J, with 16 bases between the two ends. This CDR3 contains 16 residues. Here the CDR3 DNA reads TGTGCCAGTACAGAGCGGTGGGCCACCTCTGGAAACACCATATATTTT. This translates into CASTERWATSGNTIYF.

This clone was detected a few times. J is TRBJ1-1 and V is TRBV18; D is undetermined. CDR3 length equals 14 residues. Between the trimmed V and J ends, which lost 2 bases and 1 base, there was a span of 8 bases. Germline CDR1 and CDR2: KGHSH and LQKENI. The DNA for the CDR3 is TGTGCCAGCTCACCAGTTCAGCCGAACACTGAAGCTTTCTTT. Translated, it gives CASSPVQPNTEAFF.

Note on this clone: No DNA is shown, since the ends of the CDR3 on it are uncertain; the CDR3 is the one TCRdb lists. This chain connects TRBV28 to TRBJ1-2. The CDR3 spans 16 residues, counting both ends. Germline V lookup: CDR1 MDHEN, CDR2 SYDVKM. The CDR3 loop reads CASIPFGPGDSYGYTF.

This rearrangement joins TRBV30 to TRBJ1-5; maybe TRBD1 (5 bases). The CDR3 length is 16 residues. V lost 4 bases to trimming and J lost 0 bases, with 16 bases between them. Germline V gives CDR1 GTSNPN, CDR2 SVGIG (reference sequence). CDR3 residues: CAWKAPGGYSNQPQHF. CDR3 DNA sequence: TGTGCCTGGAAGGCCCCGGGGGGATATAGCAATCAGCCCCAGCATTTT.

This chain joins TRBV5-5 and TRBJ1-5; D is perhaps TRBD1 (6 bases). V dropped 4 bases and J dropped 8 bases, with 22 bases sitting between them. Germline CDR1 reads SGHKS; CDR2 reads YYEKEE (reference sequence). CDR3 length equals 16 residues. The CDR3 sequence: CASSRALKQGYEPQHF. CDR3 bases: TGTGCCAGCAGCCGTGCCTTAAAACAGGGTTATGAGCCCCAGCATTTT.

V and J are TRBV4-2 and TRBJ2-5; 15 bases align to TRBD2. Trimming at V came to 0 bases and at J to 1 base, leaving 3 bases not matched to a gene. This CDR3 has 18 amino acids. CDR1 is LGHNA and CDR2 is YNFKEQ in the germline V gene. The CDR3 bases are TGTGCCAGCAGCCAAGAGGGACTAGCGGGAGGAGGCCAAGAGACCCAGTACTTC. Its translation: CASSQEGLAGGGQETQYF.

The chain uses TRBV10-1 and TRBJ1-5; D is ambiguous. V was trimmed by 2 bases and J by 6 bases, leaving 8 bases between them. Germline CDR1 reads WNHNN; CDR2 reads SYGVQD (reference sequence). This CDR3 contains 13 residues. In DNA form, the CDR3 reads TGCGCCAGCAGTGAGACCGGGCTTCAGCCCCAGCATTTT. Translation: CASSETGLQPQHF.

This clone was recorded once. The chain recombines TRBV4-1 with TRBJ1-2, with 8 positions matching TRBD1. With 0 bases clipped from V and 6 bases from J, the junction kept 9 bases outside the gene matches. The length of the CDR3 is 16 residues. Germline V lookup: CDR1 MGHRA, CDR2 YSYEKL. Here the CDR3 reads CASSQELGRGRDGYTF. DNA of the CDR3: TGCGCCAGCAGCCAAGAATTGGGCAGGGGGCGGGATGGCTACACCTTC.

This chain connects TRBV5-1 to TRBJ1-4; 12 positions agree with TRBD1. The CDR3 sequence is 13 residues long. The V gene end was trimmed by 7 bases and the J gene end by 7 bases; junction bases not matched to a gene: 2. Germline loops: CDR1 SGHRS, CDR2 YFSETQ. The CDR3: CASGTGGVEKLFF. CDR3 nucleotide sequence: TGCGCCAGCGGGACAGGGGGCGTTGAAAAACTGTTTTTT.

The V call is TRBV11-2, the J call TRBJ2-5; the D call may be TRBD1 or TRBD2 (6 bases each). The germline CDR1 and CDR2 sequences are SGHAT and FQNNGV. Trimming left V 1 base short and J 5 bases short, with 17 bases between. This CDR3 is 16 amino acids long. CDR3 sequence (DNA): TGTGCCAGCAGCTTAGTGGGGGCGGGATTGAGGGAGACCCAGTACTTC. Residues: CASSLVGAGLRETQYF. Full variable domain (rest looked up from reference TRBV11-2 and TRBJ2-5): EAGVAQSPRYKIIEKRQSVAFWCNPISGHATLYWYQQILGQGPKLLIQFQNNGVVDDSQLPKDRFSAERLKGVDSTLKIQPAKLEDSAVYLCASSLVGAGLRETQYFGPGTRLLVL.

Points on this clone: At the DNA level, this CDR3 is encoded by other sequences in the same sample as well. The chain couples TRBV7-2 to TRBJ1-1; TRBD1 agrees at 7 bases. The V and J ends lost 5 bases and 0 bases, in that order; junction bases with no gene match: 6. CDR3 length: 15 residues. The germline V gene encodes CDR1 SGHTA and CDR2 FQGNSA. The CDR3 reads CASSPQGQLNTEAFF. CDR3 nucleotide sequence: TGTGCCAGCAGCCCTCAGGGACAGCTGAACACTGAAGCTTTCTTT.

V and J are TRBV6-5 and TRBJ2-3; maybe TRBD1 (6 bases). In germline, CDR1 is MNHEY, CDR2 SVGAGI. V was cut by 5 bases and J by 3 bases, with 9 bases left in between. The CDR3 consists of 13 residues. The CDR3 DNA sequence: TGTGCCAGCAGTAACAGGGTAACAGATACGCAGTATTTT. This gives the protein CASSNRVTDTQYF.

V usage is TRBV5-4 and J usage is TRBJ2-3; 9 positions match TRBD2. Germline V gene data show CDR1 as SGHNT and CDR2 as YYREEE (reference sequence). Trimming at V came to 5 bases and at J to 3 bases, leaving 4 bases not matched to a gene. This CDR3 is built from 14 residues. The CDR3 nucleotides are TGTGCCAGCAGTAGCGGGAGTGGTACAGATACGCAGTATTTT. Protein sequence: CASSSGSGTDTQYF.

Concerning this clone: This sequence may be a read error, since a much larger clone differs from it by one base. The sample carries other DNA sequences with the same CDR3. This chain uses TRBV7-9 with TRBJ2-5; D remains unclear. The V gene's germline CDR1 is SEHNR and CDR2 FQNEAQ (reference sequence). Trimming stripped 5 bases from V and 4 bases from J, with 5 bases between. The CDR3 has 11 residues. The CDR3, as DNA: TGTGCCAGCAGCGAGAGAGAGACCCAGTACTTC. As protein: CASSERETQYF. Complete variable domain (other parts from reference TRBV7-9 and TRBJ2-5): DTGVSQNPRHKITKRGQNVTFRCDPISEHNRLYWYRQTLGQGPEFLTYFQNEAQLEKSRLLSDRFSAERPKGSFSTLEIQRTEQGDSAMYLCASSERETQYFGPGTRLLVL.

The rearrangement uses TRBV29-1 and TRBJ1-2; D is ambiguous. The V end lost 6 bases, the J end lost 4 bases, and 21 bases lay between the germline ends. Germline V gene lookup returns CDR1 SQVTM and CDR2 ANQGSEA. The CDR3 contains 15 residues. The CDR3 region has the DNA TGCAGCGTAGCTACCAGACGCGAGGCAAGCTATGGCTACACCTTC. Amino acids: CSVATRREASYGYTF.

Here the CDR3 DNA reads TGTGCCAGCAGCATAATAGGGGGATCCGGAAACACCATATATTTT. This codes for CASSIIGGSGNTIYF. This chain connects TRBV25-1 to TRBJ1-3; tentatively, D is TRBD1 (6 bases). This CDR3 is 15 amino acids long. With 6 bases removed from V and 4 bases from J, the gap between germline ends came to 16 bases. Per germline, CDR1 MGHDK and CDR2 SYGVNS.

The V call is TRBV5-1, the J call TRBJ2-5; possibly TRBD1 for D (6 bases). The CDR3 is made up of 14 amino acids. Germline loops: CDR1 SGHRS, CDR2 YFSETQ. V was cut by 5 bases and J by 2 bases, with 13 bases left in between. DNA of the CDR3: TGCGCCAGCAGGATAACAGGGCAACAAGAGACCCAGTACTTC. Its translation: CASRITGQQETQYF.

V and J are TRBV28 and TRBJ2-5; 7 bases are a match to TRBD2. Trimming removed 7 bases from V and 4 bases from J; junction bases left unmatched: 6. CDR1 MDHEN and CDR2 SYDVKM come from the germline V gene. CDR3 length: 13 residues. The CDR3 DNA reads TGTGCCAGCACCAAGGGAGGGCGAGAGACCCAGTACTTC. The encoded protein is CASTKGGRETQYF.

There are many counts of this clone. This chain joins TRBV7-9 and TRBJ2-6; D is perhaps TRBD1 (6 bases). Germline V gene lookup returns CDR1 SEHNR and CDR2 FQNEAQ (reference sequence). CDR3 size: 18 residues. Trimming took off 4 bases at V and 0 bases at J, with 16 bases between the two ends. Written as DNA, the CDR3 is TGTGCCAGCAGCTACGGGCGGCAGGGGCTCTCTGGGGCCAACGTCCTGACTTTC. It specifies CASSYGRQGLSGANVLTF.

The chain is built from TRBV4-1 and TRBJ2-7; D is unresolved. Germline loops: CDR1 MGHRA, CDR2 YSYEKL. Trimming removed 3 bases from V and 2 bases from J, with 23 bases in between. The CDR3 has 18 residues. CDR3 in DNA: TGCGCCAGCAGCCAGTTCAGAATTGGACGGGTTGTTACCTACGAGCAGTACTTC. The encoded protein is CASSQFRIGRVVTYEQYF.

The chain has TRBV23-1 and TRBJ2-1, with D perhaps matching TRBD2 (6 bases). TRBV23-1 is designated an ORF whose function remains uncertain. The CDR3 runs 16 residues. The V end was cut by 0 bases, the J end by 7 bases, with 16 bases between. The CDR3: CASSQSDTGDSNEQFF. For the CDR3, the DNA is TGCGCCAGCAGTCAATCCGATACGGGAGATTCAAATGAGCAGTTCTTC.

This chain connects TRBV7-2 to TRBJ2-7, with D tentatively TRBD1 or TRBD2 (6 bases each). Germline V lookup: CDR1 SGHTA, CDR2 FQGNSA. Trimming took 3 bases from V and 2 from J, leaving 11 bases between them. The CDR3 covers 14 residues. This chain's CDR3 is CASSLMRDTYEQYF. The CDR3 region has the DNA TGTGCCAGCAGCTTGATGCGGGACACCTACGAGCAGTACTTC. The full variable domain, completed using reference TRBV7-2 and TRBJ2-7, is GAGVSQSPSNKVTEKGKDVELRCDPISGHTALYWYRQSLGQGLEFLIYFQGNSAPDKSGLPSDRFSAERTGGSVSTLTIQRTQQEDSAVYLCASSLMRDTYEQYFGPGTRLTVT.

This clone was seen only once. The chain links TRBV2 to TRBJ2-7, with D possibly TRBD1 on 6 matching bases. CDR3 length: 13 residues. The germline CDR1 and CDR2 sequences are SNHLY and FYNNEI. Trimming shortened V by 4 bases and J by 6 bases, and 13 bases separated the two germline ends. CDR3 coding DNA: TGTGCCAGCAGTGTCAGAGGGACAACCGAGCAGTACTTC. Translated, it gives CASSVRGTTEQYF.

CDR3 DNA: TGTGCCAGCAGTTCCCGAGGGGGGGAGGAATGGAGGAAACTGTTTTTT. Its protein is CASSSRGGEEWRKLFF. The genes are TRBV28 and TRBJ1-4; tentatively, D is TRBD1 (6 bases). Germline CDR1 is MDHEN and CDR2 is SYDVKM. The CDR3 is 16 amino acids. Trimming took 4 bases from V and 11 from J, leaving 23 bases between them.

The V and J genes are TRBV7-9 and TRBJ2-2; 10 bases are a match to TRBD2. Unmatched junction bases numbered 4, after V lost 2 bases and J lost 4 bases. The CDR3 spans 16 residues. CDR1 SEHNR and CDR2 FQNEAQ come from the germline V gene (reference sequence). Here the CDR3 DNA reads TGTGCCAGCAGCTTACTAGCGGGAGCGGGCACCGGGGAGCTGTTTTTT. This gives the protein CASSLLAGAGTGELFF.